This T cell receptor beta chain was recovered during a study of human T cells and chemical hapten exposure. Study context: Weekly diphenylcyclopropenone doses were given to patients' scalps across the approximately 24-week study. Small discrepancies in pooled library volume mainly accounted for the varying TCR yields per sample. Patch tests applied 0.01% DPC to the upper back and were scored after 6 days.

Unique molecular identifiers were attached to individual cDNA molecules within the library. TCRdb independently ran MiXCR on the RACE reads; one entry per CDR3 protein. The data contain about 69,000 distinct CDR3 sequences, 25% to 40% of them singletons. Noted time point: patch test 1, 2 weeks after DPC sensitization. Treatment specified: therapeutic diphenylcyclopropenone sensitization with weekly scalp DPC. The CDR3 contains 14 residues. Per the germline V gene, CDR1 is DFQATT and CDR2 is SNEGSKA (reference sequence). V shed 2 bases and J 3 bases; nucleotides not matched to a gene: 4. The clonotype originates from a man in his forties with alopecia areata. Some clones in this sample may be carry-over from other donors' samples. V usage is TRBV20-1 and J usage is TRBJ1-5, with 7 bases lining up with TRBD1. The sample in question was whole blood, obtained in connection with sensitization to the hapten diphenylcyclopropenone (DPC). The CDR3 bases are TGCAGTGCTAGACCGGGACAGTCCAATCAGCCCCAGCATTTT. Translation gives CSARPGQSNQPQHF.